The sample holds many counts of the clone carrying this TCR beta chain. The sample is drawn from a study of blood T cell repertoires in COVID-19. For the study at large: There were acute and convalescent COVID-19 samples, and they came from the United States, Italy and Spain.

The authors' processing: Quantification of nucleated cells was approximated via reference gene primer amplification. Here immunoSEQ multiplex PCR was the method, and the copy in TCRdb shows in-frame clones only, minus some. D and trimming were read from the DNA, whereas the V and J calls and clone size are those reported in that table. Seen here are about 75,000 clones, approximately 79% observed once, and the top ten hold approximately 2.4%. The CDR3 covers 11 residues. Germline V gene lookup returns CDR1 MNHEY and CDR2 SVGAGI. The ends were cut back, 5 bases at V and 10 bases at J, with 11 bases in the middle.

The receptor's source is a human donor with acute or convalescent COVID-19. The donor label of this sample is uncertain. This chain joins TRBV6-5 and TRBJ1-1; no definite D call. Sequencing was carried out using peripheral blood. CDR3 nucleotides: TGTGCCAGCAGTCTTCCGAATAGAGCTTTCTTT. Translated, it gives CASSLPNRAFF.